This entry concerns a single T cell receptor beta chain. This clone's antigen is unknown. No base quality information exists; no much larger clone differs at one position. This sample was included in a study of CD8 T cells in ankylosing spondylitis (TCRdb year 2017). Background on the whole study: T cell receptor beta repertoires were profiled in healthy donors and ankylosing spondylitis patients so that disease-linked TCR variants could be found. The full study cohort comprised 25 or so ankylosing spondylitis patients and 85 to 120 healthy donors. Peripheral blood was sampled, and synovial fluid was also collected from ankylosing spondylitis patients.

Study-wide findings and limitations: The disease-linked clones were reported to be significantly enriched in matched synovial fluid samples from ankylosing spondylitis patients. A TCR beta motif of about 8 highly homologous amino acid variants appeared characteristic of blood from ankylosing spondylitis patients. The disease-linked clones had a CD8+ phenotype and were found at relatively low frequencies in peripheral blood. Some of the motif variants had been reported before in the synovial fluid and blood of reactive arthritis patients, a finding that suggests common disease-initiation mechanisms.

Here V drops 0 bases and J drops 4 bases, and the junction holds 19 bases not matched to any gene. The CDR3 goes from the cysteine to the phenylalanine over 21 residues. The sequence is cut down to CDR3 DNA, 63 bases in frame from base 1. CDR1 KGHDR and CDR2 SFDVKD are derived from the germline V gene. The reads were generated on an Illumina HiSeq 2500. TCR beta libraries were prepared by quantitative 5'-RACE with molecular barcodes. In the authors' own workflow: A new computational method based on a probabilistic model of VDJ rearrangement was used to identify disease-linked TCR variants. The public reads were run again by TCRdb, first through fastp at Q25 and then through MiXCR, and only productive beta chains were kept. Rows merge per CDR3 protein into single entries with the most common DNA and genes. The V and J calls follow TCRdb's processing rather than the paper's. This sample gives 310,000 or so distinct CDR3 sequences in total; 15% to 20% of them show up just once. Together, the top ten hold under 8.5% of the sample.

Sequenced sample: blood, either unsorted or a sorted T cell fraction (not recorded which). This sequence originates from a male donor with ankylosing spondylitis or in good health (not recorded which). Rearrangement joined TRBV24-1 to TRBJ2-2, with 7 central nucleotides matching TRBD2. The bases read TGTGCCACCAGTGATTTGCGCGGGGGATTGGGACGGGCTCAGCGCACCGGGGAGCTGTTTTTT. The encoded protein is CATSDLRGGLGRAQRTGELFF.